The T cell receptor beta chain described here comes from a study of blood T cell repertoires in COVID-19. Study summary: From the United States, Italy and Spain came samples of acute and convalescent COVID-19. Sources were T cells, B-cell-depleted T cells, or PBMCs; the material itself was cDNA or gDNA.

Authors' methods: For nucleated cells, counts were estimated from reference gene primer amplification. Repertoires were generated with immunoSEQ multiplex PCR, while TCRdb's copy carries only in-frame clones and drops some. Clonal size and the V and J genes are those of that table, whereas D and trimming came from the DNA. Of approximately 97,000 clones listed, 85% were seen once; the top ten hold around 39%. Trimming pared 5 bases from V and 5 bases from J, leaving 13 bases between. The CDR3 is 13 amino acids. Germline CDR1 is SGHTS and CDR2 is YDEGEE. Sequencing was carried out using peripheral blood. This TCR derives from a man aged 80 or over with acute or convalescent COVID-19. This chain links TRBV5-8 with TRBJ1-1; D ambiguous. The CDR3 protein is CASSMRARTEAFF. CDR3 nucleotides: TGTGCCAGCAGTATGCGGGCGAGGACTGAAGCTTTCTTT.